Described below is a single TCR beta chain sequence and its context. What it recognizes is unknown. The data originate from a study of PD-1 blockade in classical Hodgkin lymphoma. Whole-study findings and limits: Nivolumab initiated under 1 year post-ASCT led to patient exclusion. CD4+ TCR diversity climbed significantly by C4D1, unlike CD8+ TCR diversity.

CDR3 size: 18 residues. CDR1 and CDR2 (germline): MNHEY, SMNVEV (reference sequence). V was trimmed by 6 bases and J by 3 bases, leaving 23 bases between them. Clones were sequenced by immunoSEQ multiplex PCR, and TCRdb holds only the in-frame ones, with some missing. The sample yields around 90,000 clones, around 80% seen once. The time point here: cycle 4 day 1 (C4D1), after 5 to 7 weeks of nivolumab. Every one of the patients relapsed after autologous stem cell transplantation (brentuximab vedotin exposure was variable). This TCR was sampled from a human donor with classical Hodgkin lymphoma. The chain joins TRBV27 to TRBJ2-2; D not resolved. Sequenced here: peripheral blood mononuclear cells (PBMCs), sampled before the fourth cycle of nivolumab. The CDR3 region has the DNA TGTGCCAGCAGCCACCGTGGAGTAGGGCCCCTAGACACCGGGGAGCTGTTTTTT. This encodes CASSHRGVGPLDTGELFF.